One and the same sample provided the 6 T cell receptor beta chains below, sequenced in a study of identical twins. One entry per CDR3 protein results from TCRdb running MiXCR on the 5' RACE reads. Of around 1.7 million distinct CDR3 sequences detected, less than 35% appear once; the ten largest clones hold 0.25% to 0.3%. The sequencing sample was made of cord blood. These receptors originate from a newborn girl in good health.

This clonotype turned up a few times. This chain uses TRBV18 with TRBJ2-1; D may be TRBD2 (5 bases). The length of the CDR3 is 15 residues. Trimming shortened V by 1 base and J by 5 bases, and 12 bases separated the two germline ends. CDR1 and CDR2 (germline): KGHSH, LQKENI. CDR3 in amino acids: CASSPRPGLNNEQFF. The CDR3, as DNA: TGTGCCAGCTCACCACGGCCTGGACTGAACAATGAGCAGTTCTTC.

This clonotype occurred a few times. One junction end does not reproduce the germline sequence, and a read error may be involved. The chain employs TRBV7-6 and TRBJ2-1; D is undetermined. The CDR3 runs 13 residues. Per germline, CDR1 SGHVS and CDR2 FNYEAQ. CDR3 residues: CVSSPDLGDEQFF. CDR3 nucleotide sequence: TGTGTCAGCAGTCCTGATCTAGGCGATGAGCAGTTCTTC.

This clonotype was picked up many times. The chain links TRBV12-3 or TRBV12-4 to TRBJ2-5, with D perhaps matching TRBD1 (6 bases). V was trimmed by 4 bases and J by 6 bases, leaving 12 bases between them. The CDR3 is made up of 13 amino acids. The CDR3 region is CASSSGAFKTQYF. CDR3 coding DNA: TGTGCCAGCAGTTCAGGGGCCTTTAAGACCCAGTACTTC.

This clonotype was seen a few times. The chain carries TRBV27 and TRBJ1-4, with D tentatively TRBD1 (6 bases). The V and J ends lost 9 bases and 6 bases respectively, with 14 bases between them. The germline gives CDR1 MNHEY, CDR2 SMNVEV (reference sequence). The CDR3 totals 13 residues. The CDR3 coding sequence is TGTGCCAGTTCGGCCGCAGGGGATGAAAAACTGTTTTTT. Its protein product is CASSAAGDEKLFF.

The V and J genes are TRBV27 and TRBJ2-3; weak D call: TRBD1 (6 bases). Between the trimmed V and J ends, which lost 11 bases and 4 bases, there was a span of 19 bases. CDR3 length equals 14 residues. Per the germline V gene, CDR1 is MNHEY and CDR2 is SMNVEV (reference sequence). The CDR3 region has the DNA TGTGCCGGCTTAACGGGACAAGGAGCAGATACGCAGTATTTT. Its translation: CAGLTGQGADTQYF.

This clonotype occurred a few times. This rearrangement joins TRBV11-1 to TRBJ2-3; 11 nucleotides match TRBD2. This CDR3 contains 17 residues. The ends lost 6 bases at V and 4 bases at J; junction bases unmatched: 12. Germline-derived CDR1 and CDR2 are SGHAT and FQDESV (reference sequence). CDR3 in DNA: TGTGCCAGCAGATCCCCCGTTCTAGCGGGAGGCGCAGATACGCAGTATTTT. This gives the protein CASRSPVLAGGADTQYF. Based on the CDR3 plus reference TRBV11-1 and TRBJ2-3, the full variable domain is EAEVAQSPRYKITEKSQAVAFWCDPISGHATLYWYRQILGQGPELLVQFQDESVVDDSQLPKDRFSAERLKGVDSTLKIQPAELGDSAMYLCASRSPVLAGGADTQYFGPGTRLTVL.